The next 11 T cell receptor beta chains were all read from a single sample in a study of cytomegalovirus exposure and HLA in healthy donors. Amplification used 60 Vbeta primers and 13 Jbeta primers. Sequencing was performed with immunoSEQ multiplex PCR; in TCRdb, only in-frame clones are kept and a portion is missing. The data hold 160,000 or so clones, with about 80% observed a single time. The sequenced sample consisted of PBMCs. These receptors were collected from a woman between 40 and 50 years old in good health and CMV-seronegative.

CDR3 sequence reads: CASSVGPGVGYGYTF. The CDR3 DNA is TGTGCCAGCAGCGTAGGCCCGGGAGTGGGCTATGGCTACACCTTC. The chain employs TRBV9 and TRBJ1-2; unclear D gene. Germline V gene sequence: CDR1 SGDLS, CDR2 YYNGEE. The CDR3 covers 15 residues. V was trimmed by 0 bases and J by 4 bases, leaving 13 bases between them. The full variable domain, with the rest looked up from reference TRBV9 and TRBJ1-2, is DSGVTQTPKHLITATGQRVTLRCSPRSGDLSVYWYQQSLDQGLQFLIQYYNGEERAKGNILERFSAQQFPDLHSELNLSSLELGDSALYFCASSVGPGVGYGYTFGSGTRLTVV.

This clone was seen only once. CDR3 bases: TGTGCCAGCTCACCTCCCGTCGGAGGGGGGGCGCGAGAGACCCAGTACTTC. Translation gives CASSPPVGGGARETQYF. The chain joins TRBV18 to TRBJ2-5; TRBD2 might be the D (7 bases). Germline CDR1 and CDR2: KGHSH and LQKENI. This CDR3 comprises 17 residues. V lost 3 bases and J 4 bases, leaving 21 bases between the germline ends.

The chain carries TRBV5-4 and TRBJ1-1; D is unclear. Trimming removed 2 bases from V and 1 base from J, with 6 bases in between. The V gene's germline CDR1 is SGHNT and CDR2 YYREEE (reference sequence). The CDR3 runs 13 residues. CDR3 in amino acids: CASSLTPNTEAFF. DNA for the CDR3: TGTGCCAGCAGCTTAACACCGAACACTGAAGCTTTCTTT.

CDR3 region: CASSLEQGGMNTEAFF. The DNA of the CDR3 is TGTGCCAGCAGTTTAGAACAGGGGGGCATGAACACTGAAGCTTTCTTT. The chain combines TRBV28 with TRBJ1-1; 8 nucleotides match TRBD1. There are 16 residues in the CDR3. The ends lost 2 bases at V and 0 bases at J; junction bases unmatched: 5. Germline CDR1 reads MDHEN; CDR2 reads SYDVKM.

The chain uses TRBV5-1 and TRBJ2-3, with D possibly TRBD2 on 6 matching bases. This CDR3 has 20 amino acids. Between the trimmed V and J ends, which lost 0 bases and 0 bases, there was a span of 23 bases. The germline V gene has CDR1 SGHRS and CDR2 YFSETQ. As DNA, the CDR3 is TGCGCCAGCAGCTTGGCTAAGGGGAGGTTAGAGTTTGTCAGCACAGATACGCAGTATTTT. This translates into CASSLAKGRLEFVSTDTQYF.

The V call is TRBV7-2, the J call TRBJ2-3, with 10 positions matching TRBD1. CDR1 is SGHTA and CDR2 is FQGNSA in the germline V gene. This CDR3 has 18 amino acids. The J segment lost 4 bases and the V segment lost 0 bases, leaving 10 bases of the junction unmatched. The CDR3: CASSLALTGTGVADTQYF. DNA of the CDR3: TGTGCCAGCAGCTTAGCGCTGACCGGGACAGGGGTGGCAGATACGCAGTATTTT.

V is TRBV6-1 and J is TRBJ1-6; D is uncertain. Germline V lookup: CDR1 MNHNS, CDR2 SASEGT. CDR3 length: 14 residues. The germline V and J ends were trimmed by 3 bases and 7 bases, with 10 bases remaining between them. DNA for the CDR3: TGTGCCAGCAGTGAGAAACCGGGAAATTCACCCCTCCACTTT. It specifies CASSEKPGNSPLHF.

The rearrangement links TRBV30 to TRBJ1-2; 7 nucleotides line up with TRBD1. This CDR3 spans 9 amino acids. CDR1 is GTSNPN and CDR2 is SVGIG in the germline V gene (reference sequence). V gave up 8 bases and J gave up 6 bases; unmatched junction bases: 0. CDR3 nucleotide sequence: TGTGCCCAGGGGGATGGCTACACCTTC. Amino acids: CAQGDGYTF. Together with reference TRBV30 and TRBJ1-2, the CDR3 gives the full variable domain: SQTIHQWPATLVQPVGSPLSLECTVEGTSNPNLYWYRQAAGRGLQLLFYSVGIGQISSEVPQNLSASRPQDRQFILSSKKLLLSDSGFYLCAQGDGYTFGSGTRLTVV.

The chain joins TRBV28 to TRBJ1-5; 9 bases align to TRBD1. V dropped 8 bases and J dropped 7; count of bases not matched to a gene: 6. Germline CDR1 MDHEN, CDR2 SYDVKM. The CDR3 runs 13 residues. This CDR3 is CASSDRGRQPQHF. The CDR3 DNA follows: TGTGCCAGCTCGGACAGGGGCCGGCAGCCCCAGCATTTT.

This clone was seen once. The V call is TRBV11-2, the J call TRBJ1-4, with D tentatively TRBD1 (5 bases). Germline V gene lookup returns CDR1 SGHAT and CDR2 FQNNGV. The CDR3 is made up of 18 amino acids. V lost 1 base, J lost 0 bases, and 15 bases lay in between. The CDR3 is CASSLVVRVGATNEKLFF. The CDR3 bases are TGTGCCAGCAGCTTAGTAGTCAGGGTAGGGGCAACTAATGAAAAACTGTTTTTT.

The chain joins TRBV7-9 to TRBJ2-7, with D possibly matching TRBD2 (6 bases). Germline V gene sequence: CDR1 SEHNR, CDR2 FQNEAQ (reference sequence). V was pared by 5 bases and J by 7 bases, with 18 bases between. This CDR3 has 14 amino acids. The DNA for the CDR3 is TGTGCCAGCAGCCCGGGACTGCGATTCGGGGAGCAGTACTTC. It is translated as CASSPGLRFGEQYF. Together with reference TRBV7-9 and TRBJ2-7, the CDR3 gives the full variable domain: DTGVSQNPRHKITKRGQNVTFRCDPISEHNRLYWYRQTLGQGPEFLTYFQNEAQLEKSRLLSDRFSAERPKGSFSTLEIQRTEQGDSAMYLCASSPGLRFGEQYFGPGTRLTVT.